The present entry profiles one T cell receptor beta chain with its context. Its antigen is as yet unknown. The CDR3 sequence is 16 residues long. Per germline, CDR1 LGHDT and CDR2 YNNKEL (reference sequence). Trimming left V 4 bases short and J 4 bases short, with 17 bases between. Clones were read by immunoSEQ multiplex PCR, and TCRdb kept only the in-frame ones, dropping some. The sample shows 120,000 to 150,000 clones, more than 90% of them seen only once. These data come from a study of T cell responses to AZD1222 COVID-19 vaccine. Study as a whole: Doses given second, at about 4 or about 12 weeks, were pooled. Whole-study findings and limits: White British ancestry dominated among donors, who included more females, and clonal diversity was possibly underestimated.

This TCR was recovered from an adult in good health. Sequenced here: peripheral blood, sampled on day 0 of AZD1222 vaccination. J is TRBJ2-1 and V is TRBV3-1 (or the pseudogene TRBV3-2); a weak D match, TRBD2 (5 bases). The CDR3 region is CASSLSATTRYNEQFF. In nucleotides, the CDR3 is TGTGCCAGCAGCCTCTCAGCGACTACCCGTTACAATGAGCAGTTCTTC.